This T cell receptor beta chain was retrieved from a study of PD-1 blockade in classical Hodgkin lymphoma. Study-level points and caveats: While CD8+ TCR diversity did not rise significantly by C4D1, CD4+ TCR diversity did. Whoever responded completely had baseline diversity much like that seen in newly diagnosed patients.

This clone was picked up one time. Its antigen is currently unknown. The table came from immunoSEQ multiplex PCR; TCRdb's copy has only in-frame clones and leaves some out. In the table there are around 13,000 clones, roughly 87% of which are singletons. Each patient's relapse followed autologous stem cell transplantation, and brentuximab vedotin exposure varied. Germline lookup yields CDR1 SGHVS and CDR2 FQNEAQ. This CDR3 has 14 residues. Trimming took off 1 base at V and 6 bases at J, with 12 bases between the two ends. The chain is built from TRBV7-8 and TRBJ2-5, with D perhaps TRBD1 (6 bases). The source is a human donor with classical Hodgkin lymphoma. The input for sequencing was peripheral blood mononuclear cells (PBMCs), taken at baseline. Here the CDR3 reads CASSLVEGVKTQYF. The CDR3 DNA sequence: TGTGCCAGCAGCTTAGTTGAGGGGGTTAAGACCCAGTACTTC.